This T cell receptor (beta chain) was profiled in a study of cytomegalovirus exposure and HLA in healthy donors. Researchers ran the PCR with 60 Vbeta and 13 Jbeta primers. The repertoire was sequenced with immunoSEQ multiplex PCR; TCRdb's copy has only in-frame clones and lacks some. The sample holds about 38,000 clones, 66% seen once. Each of the donors was a healthy bone marrow donor. For this clone: As yet, its antigen is unknown.

Study-level findings and limits: On later analysis, the bulk of CMV-associated TCR beta chains appeared to be HLA-restricted. A later analysis by the authors found several of the most significant clusters apparently linked to common viral pathogens. Analyses of presence and absence presupposed an approximately uniform sequencing depth across donors.

The sample consisted of PBMCs. The clonotype originates from a man aged 45-65 years in good health and CMV-seropositive.

CDR3 protein: CASSLMRDTPKAFF. The CDR3, as DNA: TGTGCCAGCAGCCTAATGAGGGACACCCCAAAGGCTTTCTTT. This chain links TRBV7-3 with TRBJ1-1, with D maybe TRBD1 (6 bases). From germline, CDR1 is SGHTA and CDR2 FQGTGA. The CDR3 length is 14 residues. Trimming took 5 bases from V and 11 from J, leaving 21 bases between them.